These 29 T cell receptor beta chains came from one sample sequenced in a study of OX40 agonist ivuxolimab in advanced cancers. Sequencing used immunoSEQ multiplex PCR; TCRdb keeps in-frame clones, though not all of them. The sample contains approximately 50,000 clones, roughly 88% of which appear only once. The input for sequencing was CD4+ or CD8+ T cells sorted from blood, taken in a trial of the OX40 agonist ivuxolimab. These receptors were collected from an adult with an advanced solid tumor such as melanoma, head and neck, liver or kidney cancer.

The chain carries TRBV6-4 and TRBJ1-2; 7 nucleotides align to TRBD1. The CDR3 has 15 amino acids. CDR1 and CDR2 from the germline V gene are MRHNA and SNTAGT. V gave up 3 bases and J gave up 8 bases; unmatched junction bases: 12. CDR3 region: CASSDGNRGIGGYTF. CDR3 DNA: TGTGCCAGCAGTGATGGAAACAGGGGTATTGGCGGCTACACCTTC.

This clone was picked up one time. The chain recombines TRBV10-1 with TRBJ2-4; 7 bases agree with TRBD2. The CDR3 has 14 amino acids. CDR1 and CDR2 from the germline V gene are WNHNN and SYGVQD (reference sequence). The V and J ends lost 9 bases and 1 base, in that order; junction bases with no gene match: 6. The CDR3 DNA reads TGCGCCAGACCGGGCGGGAGCGCCAAAAACATTCAGTACTTC. This sequence encodes CARPGGSAKNIQYF.

This clone was found a few times. This chain links TRBV4-1 with TRBJ2-1; D is ambiguous. Trimming removed 5 bases at V and 5 bases at J, with 7 bases between. The CDR3 extends over 12 amino acids. Germline CDR1 and CDR2: MGHRA and YSYEKL. The CDR3 sequence is CASSSHNNEQFF. In DNA form, the CDR3 reads TGCGCCAGCAGCTCCCACAACAATGAGCAGTTCTTC.

This clone has a handful of counts. Other DNA variants within this sample encode the same CDR3. This sequence joins TRBV27 and TRBJ2-3, with D unresolved. The V gene lost 6 bases and the J gene lost 0 bases, with 7 bases spanning the gap. From germline, CDR1 is MNHEY and CDR2 SMNVEV (reference sequence). The CDR3 consists of 13 residues. CDR3 DNA: TGTGCCAGCAGCTTCAAGAGCACAGATACGCAGTATTTT. Its translation: CASSFKSTDTQYF.

CDR3: CASSVVVAPGELFF. The CDR3 nucleotides are TGTGCCAGCAGCGTAGTGGTTGCCCCCGGGGAGCTGTTTTTT. This chain uses TRBV9 with TRBJ2-2; no clear D gene. Trimming removed 0 bases from V and 6 bases from J, with 9 bases in between. Germline loops: CDR1 SGDLS, CDR2 YYNGEE. The CDR3 length is 14 residues. The variable domain in full, completed from reference TRBV9 and TRBJ2-2, reads DSGVTQTPKHLITATGQRVTLRCSPRSGDLSVYWYQQSLDQGLQFLIQYYNGEERAKGNILERFSAQQFPDLHSELNLSSLELGDSALYFCASSVVVAPGELFFGEGSRLTVL.

The chain has TRBV9 and TRBJ2-7; perhaps TRBD2 as D (6 bases). The CDR3 totals 15 residues. V gave up 2 bases and J gave up 4 bases, with 16 bases separating them. Looked up from germline, CDR1 is SGDLS and CDR2 is YYNGEE. As DNA, the CDR3 is TGTGCCAGCAGCGTCGACACCAGCGGGCAGTACGAGCAGTACTTC. It translates to CASSVDTSGQYEQYF.

The chain links TRBV19 to TRBJ1-1; a possible D gene is TRBD1 (5 bases). The CDR3 is 14 amino acids. Germline-derived CDR1 and CDR2 are LNHDA and SQIVND (reference sequence). The germline V and J ends were trimmed by 3 bases and 3 bases, with 11 bases remaining between them. The CDR3 here is CASSIGTADTEAFF. In DNA, the CDR3 is TGTGCCAGTAGTATCGGGACGGCGGACACTGAAGCTTTCTTT.

V and J are TRBV5-4 and TRBJ2-3, with TRBD2 identical over 7 bases. V shed 2 bases, J shed 2 bases, and the junction held 11 bases outside the gene matches. Germline V gives CDR1 SGHNT, CDR2 YYREEE (reference sequence). The CDR3 consists of 17 residues. CDR3 amino acids: CASSFSVASGATDTQYF. Here the CDR3 DNA reads TGTGCCAGCAGCTTTTCAGTCGCGAGCGGGGCCACAGATACGCAGTATTTT.

The chain joins TRBV4-1 to TRBJ1-5, with D unresolved. Germline CDR1 and CDR2: MGHRA and YSYEKL. The CDR3 extends over 15 amino acids. V lost 0 bases to trimming and J lost 6 bases, with 12 bases between them. The CDR3 sequence: CASSQDHQWGQPQHF. The CDR3 nucleotides read TGCGCCAGCAGCCAAGATCACCAGTGGGGTCAGCCCCAGCATTTT.

The chain couples TRBV27 to TRBJ2-5; 7 bases agree with TRBD1. The DNA end favors TRBJ2-7, so the J call may be wrong. Germline assignment: CDR1 MNHEY and CDR2 SMNVEV (reference sequence). The CDR3 runs 13 residues. The CDR3 DNA reads TGTGCCAGCAGTAGGACGACAGGGAACGAGCAGTACTTC. This sequence encodes CASSRTTGNEQYF.

The chain combines TRBV5-4 with TRBJ2-5; TRBD1 matches 7 bases. Germline V CDR1 and CDR2: SGHNT, YYREEE (reference sequence). Unmatched junction bases numbered 2, after V lost 4 bases and J lost 2 bases. The CDR3 consists of 13 residues. The CDR3 protein is CASSEGQQETQYF. CDR3 nucleotides: TGTGCCAGCAGCGAGGGACAGCAAGAGACCCAGTACTTC.

This clone was counted a single time. This sequence joins TRBV4-1 and TRBJ2-2, with D uncertain. The CDR3 is made up of 14 amino acids. CDR1 MGHRA and CDR2 YSYEKL come from the germline V gene. Trimming pared 4 bases from V and 4 bases from J, leaving 10 bases between. The CDR3 DNA reads TGCGCCAGCAGCCTCCTCCTCTTCACCGGGGAGCTGTTTTTT. It is translated as CASSLLLFTGELFF.

This clone was detected only a few times. V is TRBV30 and J is TRBJ2-7; TRBD1 is a possible D gene (5 bases). The CDR3 length is 12 residues. Per the germline V gene, CDR1 is GTSNPN and CDR2 is SVGIG (reference sequence). The V end lost 4 bases, the J end lost 0 bases, and 7 bases lay between the germline ends. CDR3 residues: CAWKGPSYEQYF. DNA for the CDR3: TGTGCCTGGAAGGGGCCCTCCTACGAGCAGTACTTC.

This chain links TRBV9 with TRBJ1-1, with D hard to call. The CDR3 runs to 13 residues. Germline CDR1 SGDLS, CDR2 YYNGEE. V shed 2 bases and J shed 1 base, with 6 bases lying between them. The CDR3 region has the DNA TGTGCCAGCAGCGTGCAGCCGAACACTGAAGCTTTCTTT. Translation gives CASSVQPNTEAFF.

The gene calls are TRBV11-2 and TRBJ1-4, with TRBD1 as a possible D gene (5 bases). CDR1 SGHAT and CDR2 FQNNGV come from the germline V gene. V dropped 4 bases and J dropped 7 bases, with 13 bases sitting between them. The CDR3 spans 14 residues. CDR3 in DNA: TGTGCCAGCAGCTCGTTGGGGGTAAGTGAAAAACTGTTTTTT. It specifies CASSSLGVSEKLFF. The entire variable domain, with the rest obtained from reference TRBV11-2 and TRBJ1-4, is as follows: EAGVAQSPRYKIIEKRQSVAFWCNPISGHATLYWYQQILGQGPKLLIQFQNNGVVDDSQLPKDRFSAERLKGVDSTLKIQPAKLEDSAVYLCASSSLGVSEKLFFGSGTQLSVL.

The J gene is TRBJ2-3, the V gene TRBV7-2; a possible D gene is TRBD1 (5 bases). V was cut by 0 bases and J by 2 bases, with 9 bases left in between. The CDR3 is 15 residues long. Looked up from germline, CDR1 is SGHTA and CDR2 is FQGNSA. CDR3 in amino acids: CASSLAQGYTDTQYF. CDR3 in DNA: TGTGCCAGCAGCTTAGCCCAGGGATACACAGATACGCAGTATTTT.

V is TRBV7-2 and J is TRBJ2-1, with D perhaps matching TRBD2 (6 bases). Per germline, CDR1 SGHTA and CDR2 FQGNSA. The CDR3 loop spans 14 amino acids. Between the trimmed V and J ends, which lost 5 bases and 10 bases, there was a span of 18 bases. As DNA, the CDR3 is TGTGCCAGCAGCCCCCTTCCCGGGAGAGGAGAGCAGTTCTTC. Translated, it gives CASSPLPGRGEQFF.

The J gene is TRBJ2-3, the V gene TRBV5-1; 8 nucleotides align to TRBD2. V lost 5 bases, J lost 0 bases, and 8 bases stayed unmatched. The CDR3 has 16 amino acids. CDR1 SGHRS and CDR2 YFSETQ come from the germline V gene. The CDR3 coding sequence is TGCGCCAGCAGATTCTCGACTAGCGACAGCACAGATACGCAGTATTTT. As protein: CASRFSTSDSTDTQYF.

This chain links TRBV21-1 with TRBJ2-7; TRBD2 is the table's D call and was not checked against the DNA. TRBV21-1 is recorded as a pseudogene. This CDR3 is built from 14 residues. The CDR3 DNA follows: TGTGCTCATTCGGGGAGGGTGTCTGTCTACGAGCAGTACTTC. Translated: CAHSGRVSVYEQYF.

This rearrangement joins TRBV7-2 to TRBJ2-4; 7 bases fit TRBD2. V dropped 2 bases and J dropped 0; count of bases not matched to a gene: 4. Germline loops: CDR1 SGHTA, CDR2 FQGNSA. The CDR3 totals 16 residues. The CDR3 loop reads CASSLRAGTAKNIQYF. The CDR3 DNA follows: TGTGCCAGCAGCTTACGAGCGGGAACAGCCAAAAACATTCAGTACTTC.

The V gene is TRBV5-1, the J gene TRBJ2-7; TRBD2 is a possible D gene (5 bases). V was cut by 3 bases and J by 6 bases, with 10 bases left in between. From germline, CDR1 is SGHRS and CDR2 YFSETQ. The CDR3 consists of 12 residues. The CDR3 coding sequence is TGCGCCAGCAGCTGGAGGCAGGCCGAGCAGTACGTC. Its protein product is CASSWRQAEQYV.

The V gene is TRBV6-5, the J gene TRBJ2-7; 7 positions match TRBD1. Germline V gene data show CDR1 as MNHEY and CDR2 as SVGAGI. This CDR3 is 13 amino acids long. V dropped 6 bases and J dropped 5; count of bases not matched to a gene: 7. The DNA for the CDR3 is TGTGCCAGCAGCGTGACAGGGTTCGACGAGCAGTACTTC. It specifies CASSVTGFDEQYF.

The CDR3 nucleotides read TGTGCCAGCAGCGACGTAACCAGGGGGCGGAACACTGAAGCTTTCTTT. Amino acids: CASSDVTRGRNTEAFF. The rearrangement uses TRBV7-2 and TRBJ1-1, with 8 bases that match TRBD1. The CDR3 is made up of 16 amino acids. Per germline, CDR1 SGHTA and CDR2 FQGNSA. J lost 1 base, V lost 5 bases, and 9 bases had no gene match.

This clone was recorded once. The chain joins TRBV5-1 to TRBJ2-7, with D hard to call. The CDR3 runs to 15 residues. V lost 2 bases and J lost 5, with 17 bases in between. Germline V gene lookup returns CDR1 SGHRS and CDR2 YFSETQ. CDR3 in DNA: TGCGCCAGCAGCTTACGCCGTCTCTGGGAAGACGAGCAGTACTTC. It translates to CASSLRRLWEDEQYF.

The V call is TRBV15, the J call TRBJ2-3; possible D gene TRBD2, 7 bases. V shed 8 bases and J shed 4 bases, with 16 bases lying between them. The germline V gene encodes CDR1 LNHNV and CDR2 YYDKDF (reference sequence). The CDR3 spans 14 residues. The CDR3 loop is CATRLGGGSDTQYF. CDR3 nucleotide sequence: TGTGCCACCCGACTAGGGGGGGGGTCAGATACGCAGTATTTT. The whole variable domain, remainder taken from reference TRBV15 and TRBJ2-3, is DAMVIQNPRYQVTQFGKPVTLSCSQTLNHNVMYWYQQKSSQAPKLLFHYYDKDFNNEADTPDNFQSRRPNTSFCFLDIRSPGLGDTAMYLCATRLGGGSDTQYFGPGTRLTVL.

The chain is built from TRBV7-2 and TRBJ2-1, with D hard to call. CDR3 length: 15 residues. The germline V and J ends were trimmed by 1 base and 0 bases, with 7 bases remaining between them. Germline V gene data show CDR1 as SGHTA and CDR2 as FQGNSA. The CDR3 region is CASSLGSYSYNEQFF. In DNA, the CDR3 is TGTGCCAGCAGCTTAGGGTCTTACTCCTACAATGAGCAGTTCTTC. Complete variable domain (other parts from reference TRBV7-2 and TRBJ2-1): GAGVSQSPSNKVTEKGKDVELRCDPISGHTALYWYRQSLGQGLEFLIYFQGNSAPDKSGLPSDRFSAERTGGSVSTLTIQRTQQEDSAVYLCASSLGSYSYNEQFFGPGTRLTVL.

The J gene is TRBJ2-7, the V gene TRBV28; 9 nucleotides match TRBD1. The CDR3 spans 16 residues. CDR1 is MDHEN and CDR2 is SYDVKM in the germline V gene. The V segment lost 1 base and the J segment 1 base; nucleotides outside the gene matches: 5. CDR3 nucleotide sequence: TGTGCCAGCAGTTTATTTGGGACAGGGACTTCCTACGAGCAGTACTTC. It codes for CASSLFGTGTSYEQYF.

The CDR3 loop is CASDDPRQGRFRTDTQYF. In DNA form, the CDR3 reads TGTGCTAGTGATGATCCCCGACAGGGAAGATTTCGCACAGATACGCAGTATTTT. The gene calls are TRBV12-5 and TRBJ2-3; 7 bases align to TRBD1. CDR1 is LGHNT and CDR2 is FRNRAP in the germline V gene. After removal of 7 bases from V and 1 base from J, the junction contained 17 bases not matched to a gene. This CDR3 has 18 amino acids.

The chain has TRBV28 and TRBJ2-7; maybe TRBD1 (5 bases). The CDR3 contains 13 residues. Germline loops: CDR1 MDHEN, CDR2 SYDVKM. V was trimmed by 6 bases and J by 5 bases, leaving 14 bases between them. The CDR3 coding sequence is TGTGCCAGCAGCGTGACAGATGGGAACGAGCAGTACTTC. This encodes CASSVTDGNEQYF.